A single sample is the source of the 21 T cell receptor beta chains below, sequenced in a study of graft-versus-host responses after intestinal transplantation. TCRdb's copy holds only in-frame clones and misses some; the assay was immunoSEQ multiplex PCR. The sample has approximately 20,000 clones; around nine tenths are singletons. This sample comprised bone marrow, obtained around 120 days after transplant. The origin of the receptors is a human patient who received an intestinal transplant, so some T cells may come from the graft donor.

CDR3 nucleotide sequence: TGTGCCAGCAGCGCCGGGACACAGAACACTGAAGCTTTCTTT. Residues: CASSAGTQNTEAFF. This sequence joins TRBV9 and TRBJ1-1, with D possibly being TRBD1 (6 bases). This CDR3 comprises 14 residues. In germline, CDR1 is SGDLS, CDR2 YYNGEE. With 3 bases removed from V and 1 base from J, the gap between germline ends came to 10 bases.

The J gene is TRBJ1-2, the V gene TRBV6-8, with D perhaps matching TRBD1 (5 bases). The germline gives CDR1 MNHGY, CDR2 SAAAGT. The ends were cut back, 0 bases at V and 6 bases at J, with 14 bases in the middle. The CDR3 has 15 residues. CDR3 nucleotide sequence: TGTGCCAGCAGTTACTCTAGGAGGACAAGTAATGGCTACACCTTC. The encoded protein is CASSYSRRTSNGYTF.

V and J are TRBV19 and TRBJ2-1; D assignment may be TRBD1 or TRBD2 (6 bases each). This CDR3 is built from 15 residues. Trimming took off 7 bases at V and 6 bases at J, with 19 bases between the two ends. Germline CDR1 LNHDA, CDR2 SQIVND (reference sequence). The CDR3 nucleotides are TGTGCCAGTACCTTAAACAGGGACTCGGCCAATGAGCAGTTCTTC. It codes for CASTLNRDSANEQFF.

The chain combines TRBV19 with TRBJ1-5; possible D gene TRBD1, 6 bases. The germline V gene encodes CDR1 LNHDA and CDR2 SQIVND (reference sequence). The length of the CDR3 is 14 residues. V was clipped by 2 bases and J by 7 bases, with 12 bases between them. In DNA form, the CDR3 reads TGTGCCAGTAGTATACTAGGGGGTTGGCAGCCCCAGCATTTT. Amino acids: CASSILGGWQPQHF. The entire variable domain, with the rest obtained from reference TRBV19 and TRBJ1-5, is as follows: DGGITQSPKYLFRKEGQNVTLSCEQNLNHDAMYWYRQDPGQGLRLIYYSQIVNDFQKGDIAEGYSVSREKKESFPLTVTSAQKNPTAFYLCASSILGGWQPQHFGDGTRLSIL.

V gene TRBV27 combines with J gene TRBJ2-2; the D call may be TRBD1 or TRBD2 (6 bases each). The V and J ends lost 7 bases and 5 bases respectively, with 11 bases between them. The CDR3 length is 13 residues. Germline V gives CDR1 MNHEY, CDR2 SMNVEV (reference sequence). CDR3 bases: TGTGCCAGCAACCAAGGGGGGACCGGGGAGCTGTTTTTT. This encodes CASNQGGTGELFF.

This clone was counted once. The chain uses TRBV5-1 and TRBJ1-2; TRBD1 aligns across 7 bases. The germline CDR1 and CDR2 sequences are SGHRS and YFSETQ. The trim removed 1 base at V and 2 bases at J, leaving 2 bases unmatched. The CDR3 has 14 residues. CDR3 coding DNA: TGCGCCAGCAGCTTGACAGGGGTGAACTATGGCTACACCTTC. Translation: CASSLTGVNYGYTF. The full variable domain, its missing parts supplied by reference TRBV5-1 and TRBJ1-2, is KAGVTQTPRYLIKTRGQQVTLSCSPISGHRSVSWYQQTPGQGLQFLFEYFSETQRNKGNFPGRFSGRQFSNSRSEMNVSTLELGDSALYLCASSLTGVNYGYTFGSGTRLTVV.

This clone has only a few counts. The CDR3 sequence is CASSSLGETQYF. CDR3 coding DNA: TGTGCCAGCAGCTCACTAGGAGAGACCCAGTACTTC. The gene calls are TRBV7-2 and TRBJ2-5; maybe TRBD2 (5 bases). This CDR3 spans 12 amino acids. Germline assignment: CDR1 SGHTA and CDR2 FQGNSA. Trimming removed 4 bases from V and 4 bases from J, with 7 bases in between.

With regard to this clone: The same CDR3 is also encoded by other DNA sequences in this sample. V gene TRBV27 combines with J gene TRBJ2-5, with 9 bases lining up with TRBD1. V gave up 6 bases and J gave up 5 bases; unmatched junction bases: 10. Looked up from germline, CDR1 is MNHEY and CDR2 is SMNVEV (reference sequence). The CDR3 has 15 amino acids. The CDR3 reads CASRPYTGGGETQYF. The CDR3 DNA reads as TGTGCCAGCAGACCATATACAGGGGGCGGGGAGACCCAGTACTTC.

The V gene is TRBV5-6, the J gene TRBJ1-1; 7 bases align to TRBD1. The CDR3 loop spans 13 amino acids. Germline CDR1 SGHDT, CDR2 YYEEEE. The trim removed 4 bases at V and 6 bases at J, leaving 6 bases unmatched. This CDR3 is CASSIGQASEAFF. CDR3 DNA: TGTGCCAGCAGCATCGGACAGGCCTCTGAAGCTTTCTTT.

The V and J genes are TRBV4-1 and TRBJ1-4; D perhaps matches TRBD1 (5 bases). The CDR3 sequence is 17 residues long. Germline V gene sequence: CDR1 MGHRA, CDR2 YSYEKL. V dropped 0 bases and J dropped 6 bases, with 17 bases sitting between them. The CDR3 protein is CASSQDETLVGDEKLFF. The CDR3 DNA reads as TGCGCCAGCAGCCAAGACGAGACACTCGTGGGGGATGAAAAACTGTTTTTT.

This chain joins TRBV11-2 and TRBJ2-7; D is unresolved. Germline V lookup: CDR1 SGHAT, CDR2 FQNNGV. Trimming cost V 3 bases and J 1 base, with 10 bases left between them. The CDR3 extends over 14 amino acids. The CDR3 loop is CASSFSPGSYEQYF. CDR3 coding DNA: TGTGCCAGCAGCTTCAGTCCGGGTTCCTACGAGCAGTACTTC.

This clone showed up just once. V gene TRBV6-5 combines with J gene TRBJ2-4; no definite D call. Trimming took 6 bases from V and 7 from J, leaving 4 bases between them. The CDR3 consists of 10 residues. The germline gives CDR1 MNHEY, CDR2 SVGAGI. The CDR3 region has the DNA TGTGCCAGCAGGGACAACATTCAGTACTTC. Residues: CASRDNIQYF.

V is TRBV14 and J is TRBJ2-1; 8 nucleotides match TRBD1. The CDR3 length is 15 residues. Germline lookup yields CDR1 SGHDN and CDR2 FVKESK. The trim removed 3 bases at V and 4 bases at J, leaving 5 bases unmatched. CDR3 protein: CASSHWTGRYNEQFF. The DNA of the CDR3 is TGTGCCAGCAGCCATTGGACAGGGCGGTACAATGAGCAGTTCTTC.

The V call is TRBV7-9, the J call TRBJ2-5; D perhaps matches TRBD2 (7 bases). The CDR3 totals 14 residues. Trimming pared 5 bases from V and 5 bases from J, leaving 15 bases between. Germline loops: CDR1 SEHNR, CDR2 FQNEAQ (reference sequence). CDR3: CASSPVGGPETQYF. CDR3 bases: TGTGCCAGCAGCCCAGTCGGGGGGCCGGAGACCCAGTACTTC.

This rearrangement joins TRBV11-2 to TRBJ2-7; no clear D. The CDR3 is 15 amino acids. Germline V CDR1 and CDR2: SGHAT, FQNNGV. Trimming shortened V by 5 bases and J by 2 bases, and 16 bases separated the two germline ends. The DNA for the CDR3 is TGTGCCAGCAGCCCCCCCAACAGCAGTCCCTACGAGCAGTACTTC. Its translation is CASSPPNSSPYEQYF.

CDR3 protein: CASSPAGGPDTGTQYF. CDR3 nucleotide sequence: TGTGCCAGCAGCCCTGCGGGCGGCCCAGACACCGGTACGCAGTATTTT. The chain carries TRBV7-9 and TRBJ2-3, with D possibly TRBD2 on 5 matching bases. The CDR3 length is 16 residues. Germline CDR1 SEHNR, CDR2 FQNEAQ (reference sequence). The V end lost 5 bases, the J end lost 8 bases, and 23 bases lay between the germline ends.

J is TRBJ2-7 and V is TRBV5-1, with TRBD2 identical over 11 bases. The CDR3 spans 15 residues. The V and J ends lost 4 bases and 2 bases, in that order; junction bases with no gene match: 5. CDR1 SGHRS and CDR2 YFSETQ come from the germline V gene. The CDR3 bases are TGCGCCAGCAGCGCGGGGACTAGCGGACCCTACGAGCAGTACTTC. This encodes CASSAGTSGPYEQYF. The variable domain in full, with the rest retrieved from reference TRBV5-1 and TRBJ2-7, is KAGVTQTPRYLIKTRGQQVTLSCSPISGHRSVSWYQQTPGQGLQFLFEYFSETQRNKGNFPGRFSGRQFSNSRSEMNVSTLELGDSALYLCASSAGTSGPYEQYFGPGTRLTVT.

CDR3 nucleotides: TGTGCCAGTGGACTAGCACGCACAGATACGCAGTATTTT. Amino acids: CASGLARTDTQYF. This chain uses TRBV19 with TRBJ2-3; TRBD2 agrees at 8 bases. The CDR3 spans 13 residues. V shed 8 bases, J shed 1 base, and the junction held 2 bases outside the gene matches. Per germline, CDR1 LNHDA and CDR2 SQIVND (reference sequence).

The chain employs TRBV19 and TRBJ1-1, with a possible D match to TRBD1 (5 bases). The V gene lost 1 base and the J gene lost 4 bases, with 7 bases spanning the gap. The CDR3 totals 13 residues. Germline CDR1 and CDR2: LNHDA and SQIVND (reference sequence). CDR3 sequence (DNA): TGTGCCAGTAGTATAGCGGGGGGCACTGAAGCTTTCTTT. It yields the protein CASSIAGGTEAFF.

The chain recombines TRBV9 with TRBJ1-3; D is undetermined. This CDR3 has 14 amino acids. V lost 2 bases and J 0 bases, leaving 6 bases between the germline ends. Germline CDR1 and CDR2: SGDLS and YYNGEE. Here the CDR3 reads CASSVRVSGNTIYF. Here the CDR3 DNA reads TGTGCCAGCAGCGTTAGGGTCTCTGGAAACACCATATATTTT.

The V call is TRBV5-6, the J call TRBJ2-7; 9 nucleotides agree with TRBD1. CDR3 length equals 16 residues. J was trimmed by 2 bases and V by 4 bases; bases with no gene match: 10. Germline assignment: CDR1 SGHDT and CDR2 YYEEEE. The CDR3 here is CASSEQTGGFTYEQYF. The DNA of the CDR3 is TGTGCCAGCAGCGAACAAACAGGGGGCTTTACCTACGAGCAGTACTTC.